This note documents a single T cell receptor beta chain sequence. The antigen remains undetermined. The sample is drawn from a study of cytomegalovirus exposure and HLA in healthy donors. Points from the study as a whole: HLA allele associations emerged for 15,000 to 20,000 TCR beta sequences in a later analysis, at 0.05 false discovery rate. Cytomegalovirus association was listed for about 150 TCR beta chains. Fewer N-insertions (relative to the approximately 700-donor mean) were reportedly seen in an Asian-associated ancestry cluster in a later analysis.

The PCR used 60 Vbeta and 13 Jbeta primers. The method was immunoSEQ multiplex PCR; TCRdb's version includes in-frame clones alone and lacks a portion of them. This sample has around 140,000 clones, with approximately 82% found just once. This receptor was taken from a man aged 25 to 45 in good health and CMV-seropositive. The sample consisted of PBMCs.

CDR3 amino acids: CASSPSPGGSYNEQFF. CDR3 nucleotides: TGCGCCAGCAGCCCCAGCCCCGGGGGGTCCTACAATGAGCAGTTCTTC. The chain employs TRBV5-1 and TRBJ2-1, with 7 bases that match TRBD2. V gave up 4 bases and J gave up 1 base; unmatched junction bases: 8. This CDR3 has 16 residues. Germline V gene data show CDR1 as SGHRS and CDR2 as YFSETQ.